This is a list of T cell receptor beta chains from one sample in a study of blood T cell repertoires in COVID-19. Generated by immunoSEQ multiplex PCR, the TCRdb table keeps only in-frame clones and is missing some. Here the sample spans about 190,000 clones, over 75% being singletons. The specimen was peripheral blood. All receptors come from a man aged 80 or over with COVID-19, enrolled during active disease. Each CDR3 is given with its conserved first and last residue. The order of the fields is CDR3 protein, CDR3 DNA, D gene, CDR3 length, J gene, V gene, clone size. D genes are given only for firm matches. The size of a clone is reported for some rows only, either as once, few or many, or as a class for expanded clones.

CDR3aa: CASSGRGGNQPQHF; CDR3nt: TGTGCCAGTAGTGGGAGGGGAGGCAATCAGCCCCAGCATTTT; d_gene: .; len: 14; j_gene: TRBJ1-5; v_gene: TRBV19; abundance: .
CDR3aa: CASSRGKGQADEAFF; CDR3nt: TGTGCCAGCAGTAGAGGTAAAGGACAGGCGGATGAAGCTTTCTTT; d_gene: TRBD1; len: 15; j_gene: TRBJ1-1; v_gene: TRBV2; abundance: few
CDR3aa: CASSRGGQETQYF; CDR3nt: TGTGCCAGCAGCCGGGGGGGCCAGGAGACCCAGTACTTC; d_gene: TRBD2; len: 13; j_gene: TRBJ2-5; v_gene: TRBV9; abundance: .
CDR3aa: CASSTGGDETQYF; CDR3nt: TGTGCCAGTAGTACCGGGGGGGATGAGACCCAGTACTTC; d_gene: TRBD2; len: 13; j_gene: TRBJ2-5; v_gene: TRBV19; abundance: .
CDR3aa: CASSFQGKQPQHF; CDR3nt: TGTGCCAGCAGCTTCCAGGGGAAACAGCCCCAGCATTTT; d_gene: .; len: 13; j_gene: TRBJ1-5; v_gene: TRBV7-9; abundance: .
CDR3aa: CASSIDSGKHGSALHF; CDR3nt: TGTGCCAGTAGTATAGATTCAGGGAAGCACGGTTCAGCCCTCCACTTT; d_gene: .; len: 16; j_gene: TRBJ1-6; v_gene: TRBV19; abundance: .
CDR3aa: CASSPPPTGSFEMNTEAFF; CDR3nt: TGTGCCAGCAGCCCTCCACCTACAGGGTCTTTCGAAATGAACACTGAAGCTTTCTTT; d_gene: .; len: 19; j_gene: TRBJ1-1; v_gene: TRBV5-5; abundance: .
CDR3aa: CASSEGPSRVAFF; CDR3nt: TGTGCCAGCAGTGAGGGGCCATCCCGCGTAGCTTTCTTT; d_gene: .; len: 13; j_gene: TRBJ1-1; v_gene: TRBV2; abundance: .
CDR3aa: CASRSRLRRPDTEAFF; CDR3nt: TGTGCCAGCAGGTCTAGGCTTCGTCGGCCGGACACTGAAGCTTTCTTT; d_gene: .; len: 16; j_gene: TRBJ1-1; v_gene: TRBV27; abundance: .
CDR3aa: CASSSQITGELFF; CDR3nt: TGTGCCAGCAGCTCCCAGATAACCGGGGAGCTGTTTTTT; d_gene: .; len: 13; j_gene: TRBJ2-2; v_gene: TRBV7-2; abundance: once
CDR3aa: CSVGWEGTTEAFF; CDR3nt: TGCAGCGTTGGGTGGGAGGGGACCACTGAAGCTTTCTTT; d_gene: .; len: 13; j_gene: TRBJ1-1; v_gene: TRBV29-1; abundance: .
CDR3aa: CASSLARDRGYGYTF; CDR3nt: TGTGCCAGCAGCTTAGCCAGGGACAGGGGGTATGGCTACACCTTC; d_gene: TRBD1; len: 15; j_gene: TRBJ1-2; v_gene: TRBV11-2; abundance: .
CDR3aa: CASSWGGRASNQPQHF; CDR3nt: TGTGCCAGCAGTTGGGGAGGCAGGGCGAGCAATCAGCCCCAGCATTTT; d_gene: .; len: 16; j_gene: TRBJ1-5; v_gene: TRBV6-2/TRBV6-3; abundance: .